This T cell receptor (beta chain) stems from a study of blood T cell repertoires in COVID-19. Study in general: Italy, Spain and the United States were the sources of the convalescent and acute COVID-19 samples.

As handled by the study authors: Researchers report that nucleated cell counts were estimated from reference gene primer amplification. Sequenced by immunoSEQ multiplex PCR; TCRdb stores in-frame clones only, minus some. That table is the source of V, J and clone size, and D and trimming were worked out from the DNA. The sample yields about 60,000 clones, 80% to 95% seen once. Germline-derived CDR1 and CDR2 are LGHDT and YNNKEL (reference sequence). This CDR3 region has 13 residues. Trimming cost V 6 bases and J 4 bases, with 10 bases left between them. This TCR derives from a man between 60 and 75 years old with acute or convalescent COVID-19. The V call is TRBV3-1 (or the pseudogene TRBV3-2), the J call TRBJ1-5; TRBD1 might be the D (6 bases). The sequencing input was peripheral blood. In DNA, the CDR3 is TGTGCCAGCAGTAAACAGGGTAATCAGCCCCAGCATTTT. As protein: CASSKQGNQPQHF.